A single sample gave rise to the 5 T cell receptor beta chains below, sequenced in a study of cytomegalovirus exposure and HLA in healthy donors. Primers: 60 Vbeta forward and 13 Jbeta reverse. Sequencing used immunoSEQ multiplex PCR; TCRdb keeps in-frame clones, though not all of them. The table shows over 110,000 clones, with 60% to 80% occurring only once. Sequencing input: PBMCs. These TCRs come from a man younger than 35 in good health and CMV-seronegative.

The chain has TRBV30 and TRBJ1-1, with 7 bases matching TRBD1. The V gene end was trimmed by 2 bases and the J gene end by 3 bases; junction bases not matched to a gene: 3. There are 13 residues in the CDR3. Per germline, CDR1 GTSNPN and CDR2 SVGIG (reference sequence). The chain's CDR3 is CAWSTRGDTEAFF. The CDR3 DNA reads as TGTGCCTGGAGTACCAGGGGGGACACTGAAGCTTTCTTT.

The chain couples TRBV7-9 to TRBJ2-7, with D unclear. The V gene lost 0 bases and the J gene lost 4 bases, with 10 bases spanning the gap. The CDR3 length is 14 residues. CDR1 and CDR2 (germline): SEHNR, FQNEAQ (reference sequence). CDR3 residues: CASSLASHFYEQYF. DNA for the CDR3: TGTGCCAGCAGCTTAGCTAGTCACTTTTACGAGCAGTACTTC.

This chain links TRBV5-1 with TRBJ1-2, with 10 bases lining up with TRBD1. This CDR3 region has 13 residues. CDR1 and CDR2 from the germline V gene are SGHRS and YFSETQ. The junction had 3 bases not matched to a gene; V was cut back by 4 bases and J by 6 bases. The CDR3 loop is CASSHGQGDGYTF. The CDR3 bases are TGCGCCAGCAGCCACGGACAGGGGGATGGCTACACCTTC.

The chain uses TRBV6-5 and TRBJ1-2; 7 positions agree with TRBD1. Germline V lookup: CDR1 MNHEY, CDR2 SVGAGI. The V and J ends lost 6 bases and 5 bases, in that order; junction bases with no gene match: 9. This CDR3 comprises 14 residues. The CDR3 loop is CASSPMTGKYGYTF. The CDR3 nucleotides read TGTGCCAGCAGCCCTATGACAGGGAAGTATGGCTACACCTTC.

The CDR3 loop reads CASTQPGFQETQYF. DNA of the CDR3: TGTGCCAGCACCCAACCAGGGTTCCAAGAGACCCAGTACTTC. The chain has TRBV6-5 and TRBJ2-5; possible D gene TRBD1, 5 bases. The CDR3 is 14 residues long. V lost 7 bases and J 1 base, leaving 13 bases between the germline ends. The germline V gene encodes CDR1 MNHEY and CDR2 SVGAGI.